Included here is one T cell receptor (beta chain) sequence, with context. The target of this receptor is not known. Base qualities are missing; no much larger clone stands one base away. This sample is part of a study of identical twins (dated by TCRdb to 2016 to 2017). About the study as a whole: The study deep-sequenced TCR alpha and beta repertoires from monozygotic twins, unrelated adults of various ages and cord blood to test whether fetal clonotypes persist. To rule out contamination, replicate twin experiments were performed at different times with different library preparation protocols.

The CDR3 contains 15 residues, cysteine and phenylalanine counted. Only the CDR3 DNA is retained, 45 bases long and in frame from the first base. Based on the germline V gene, the CDR1 and CDR2 sequences are MDHEN and SYDVKM. V is reduced by 0 bases and J by 0 bases, leaving a spacing of 8 bases between them. Libraries were built with 5' RACE. The data were produced on an Illumina HiSeq 2000. A universal primer binding site was introduced by template switching, and a unique molecular identifier was present in the final cDNA, enabling accurate counting of TCR cDNA molecules. Specific primers in the conserved constant-segment region were used to synthesize first-strand cDNA for TCR alpha and beta chains. To control for contamination, each cDNA library was double barcoded with a SMART-Mk sample barcode plus Illumina barcodes. TruSeq adapter sequences, together with Illumina sample barcodes, were added in two successive PCR steps. The Illumina HiSeq platform was used with custom primers to sequence TCR alpha and beta cDNA libraries. The paper's data handling went like this. Unique molecular identifiers were extracted from raw reads with MiGEC, and CDR3 positions were determined with MiXCR. For each individual, recombination models were inferred using an EM algorithm with the repgenHMM and IGoR tools. Shared clonotypes were analyzed with the tcR package in R, and sharing was normalized by the product of cloneset sizes. To study raw recombination without the effects of thymic and clonal selection, out-of-frame nonproductive sequences were analyzed. TCRdb applied fastp at Q25 and MiXCR to the public reads, then kept only in-frame beta chains. Each record represents a unique CDR3 protein, reported with the most common genes and DNA among its rows. The V and J calls reflect TCRdb's pipeline rather than the authors' work. This sample gives 1,800,000 or so distinct CDR3 sequences in total; around a third of them show up just once. About 0.3% of the sample lies in the top ten.

On the study overall, not on this receptor specifically: Zero-insertion analyses could be partly confounded by invariant T cells such as MAIT and iNKT, although diverse VJ usage argued against such confounding for most clonotypes. Compared with coincidental sharing between unrelated individuals, an excess of low generation-probability sequences was observed among out-of-frame TCR alpha sequences shared between twins. The excess sharing between twins in beta out-of-frame sequences was weaker because fewer shared sequences reduced the signal-to-noise ratio. Fewer insertions were carried by abundant cord blood beta clonotypes; a weaker similar trend was observed in young adult naive repertoires, while no such trend was observed in memory repertoires. Recombination models systematically underestimated out-of-frame TCR alpha sharing in monozygotic twins but agreed with sharing between unrelated individuals. Because the same donors could not be followed over many years, conclusions were based on cross-sectional statistical analysis.

Only healthy Caucasian donors were included. The receptor was derived from a newborn girl in good health. The sample comprised cord blood. Recombination connected TRBV28 to TRBJ1-2; a tentative D match to TRBD1 spans 5 bases. The base sequence is TGTGCCAGCAGTTTATGGGACACATCTAACTATGGCTACACCTTC. The encoded protein is CASSLWDTSNYGYTF.